This T cell receptor (beta chain) derives from a study of vaccination effects on CD4 cells after COVID-19. The method was immunoSEQ multiplex PCR; TCRdb's version includes in-frame clones alone and lacks a portion of them. The sample lists 35,000 to 40,000 clones, about 78% occurring once. Study observations and caveats: Clones induced by infection and by vaccine showed marked clonal contraction late after vaccination.

ViraFEST used viral peptide pools to expand antigen-specific CD4+ T cells before sequencing. A roughly ten-day culture period preceded the isolation of CD4+ T cells. The person acquired a PCR-confirmed SARS-CoV-2 infection between March and December 2020. A few million PBMC were seeded per well and grown in the presence of roughly 11 IU/ml IL-2 and about 10 ug/ml peptides. The authors exchanged half the medium for IL-2 medium on days 3 and 7. Trimming stripped 3 bases from V and 1 base from J, with 16 bases between. This CDR3 is 17 amino acids long. The germline gives CDR1 SGHNT, CDR2 YYREEE (reference sequence). This clone has only a few counts. What it recognizes is unknown.

Source: CD4+ T cells from PBMCs cultured with HCoV-NL63 spike peptides, taken before COVID-19 vaccination. The genes are TRBV5-4 and TRBJ2-2; D is possibly TRBD2 (7 bases). The clonotype was recovered from a human donor who had a prior SARS-CoV-2 infection. The CDR3 sequence: CASSSASRGLNTGELFF. The CDR3 DNA reads TGTGCCAGCAGCTCCGCTTCGCGGGGGCTGAACACCGGGGAGCTGTTTTTT.